This entry lists 31 T cell receptor beta chains sequenced from one sample in a study of blood T cells in healthy people across ages. Then a second PCR, running about 6 to 12 cycles, was carried out with a sample-barcoded 5' primer and a J-beta primer mix. TCRdb reprocessed the 5' RACE reads with MiXCR, giving one entry per CDR3 protein. The sample has 650,000 to 950,000 distinct CDR3 sequences, under 55% seen once; the top ten hold roughly 18%. The specimen sequenced was blood. The receptors here all came from a man in his 60s in good health.

This clonotype turned up a few times. The rearrangement joins TRBV5-1 to TRBJ2-1; D not resolved. CDR3 length: 14 residues. Germline V gene lookup returns CDR1 SGHRS and CDR2 YFSETQ. V gave up 4 bases and J gave up 6 bases, with 14 bases separating them. The CDR3 DNA reads TGCGCCAGCAGCCCCCCCCGTAGCTTCAATGAGCAGTTCTTC. Protein product: CASSPPRSFNEQFF.

The chain employs TRBV20-1 and TRBJ2-1; the match to TRBD2 covers 9 bases. Germline CDR1 and CDR2: DFQATT and SNEGSKA (reference sequence). The CDR3 consists of 14 residues. Germline trimming cut 6 bases from V and 0 bases from J; bases unmatched to any gene: 3. For the CDR3, the DNA is TGCAGTGCAACGCGGGGGGGCTCCTACAATGAGCAGTTCTTC. Translating it yields CSATRGGSYNEQFF.

To note about this clonotype: This may stem from a read error, because a much larger clone lies one nucleotide away. V usage is TRBV11-2 and J usage is TRBJ2-7, with D hard to call. Between the trimmed V and J ends, which lost 5 bases and 6 bases, there was a span of 14 bases. The CDR3 runs 13 residues. Germline V CDR1 and CDR2: SGHAT, FQNNGV. CDR3 bases: TGTGCCAGCAGCCACGTGACTGCCGGCGAGCAGTACTTC. It yields the protein CASSHVTAGEQYF.

This clonotype was observed once. The V gene is TRBV7-9, the J gene TRBJ2-5, with TRBD1 as a possible D gene (5 bases). With the DNA end fitting TRBJ2-1 better, the J assignment may be wrong. The germline gives CDR1 SEHNR, CDR2 FQNEAQ (reference sequence). The CDR3 has 15 amino acids. This chain's CDR3 is CASSLAGQAQETQFF. The CDR3 DNA is TGTGCCAGCAGCTTAGCGGGGCAAGCTCAAGAGACCCAGTTCTTC.

The chain joins TRBV10-3 to TRBJ1-4; 7 positions match TRBD1. V dropped 8 bases and J dropped 7; count of bases not matched to a gene: 4. Looked up from germline, CDR1 is ENHRY and CDR2 is SYGVKD. The CDR3 runs 12 residues. For the CDR3, the DNA is TGTGCCATCGGGCAGGGGGGTGAAAAACTGTTTTTT. This translates into CAIGQGGEKLFF.

This clonotype appeared a few times. The chain is built from TRBV6-6 and TRBJ2-7; D is unresolved. Germline CDR1 and CDR2: MNHNY and SVGAGI (reference sequence). The CDR3 spans 16 residues. V was trimmed by 5 bases and J by 3 bases, leaving 20 bases between them. The CDR3 spells CASSRAVGGLNYEQYF. Written as DNA, the CDR3 is TGTGCCAGCAGTCGGGCGGTGGGTGGGTTAAACTACGAGCAGTACTTC.

The table lists this clonotype with a count of one. One end of the junction does not line up with germline, which may come from a read error. J is TRBJ2-7 and V is TRBV28; D remains ambiguous. Germline CDR1 and CDR2: MDHEN and SYDVKM. This CDR3 spans 11 amino acids. In nucleotides, the CDR3 is TGTTCCAGCAGTTTATCCTACGAGCAGTACTTC. Residues: CSSSLSYEQYF. Filled out from reference TRBV28 and TRBJ2-7, the complete variable domain reads DVKVTQSSRYLVKRTGEKVFLECVQDMDHENMFWYRQDPGLGLRLIYFSYDVKMKEKGDIPEGYSVSREKKERFSLILESASTNQTSMYLCSSSLSYEQYFGPGTRLTVT.

The chain carries TRBV7-9 and TRBJ2-3; tentatively, D is TRBD2 (6 bases). This CDR3 is built from 16 residues. V was shortened by 0 bases and J by 4 bases, with 14 bases between the two germline ends. Germline loops: CDR1 SEHNR, CDR2 FQNEAQ (reference sequence). CDR3 sequence (DNA): TGTGCCAGCAGCTTAGCGCTGGCGGGAACGGCAGATACGCAGTATTTT. Protein sequence: CASSLALAGTADTQYF.

The genes are TRBV7-7 and TRBJ2-1; the match to TRBD1 covers 9 bases. Trimming took 0 bases from V and 7 from J; bases not matched to a gene: 1. The CDR3 length is 14 residues. Germline-derived CDR1 and CDR2 are SSHAT and FNYEAQ (reference sequence). The CDR3 nucleotides are TGTGCCAGCAGCTTAGCGACAGGGGGTAATGAGCAGTTCTTC. Protein: CASSLATGGNEQFF.

As DNA, the CDR3 is TGTGCCAGCGCCCCGCGGGGGTCCGAGCAGTACTTC. Protein product: CASAPRGSEQYF. This chain links TRBV6-1 with TRBJ2-7; 7 nucleotides match TRBD2. Germline V lookup: CDR1 MNHNS, CDR2 SASEGT. The CDR3 has 12 amino acids. V lost 8 bases to trimming and J lost 6 bases; unmatched junction nucleotides: 7.

This clonotype was observed a handful of times. The rearrangement joins TRBV5-1 to TRBJ1-1; D possibly corresponds to TRBD1 (5 bases). In germline, CDR1 is SGHRS, CDR2 YFSETQ. CDR3 size: 16 residues. With 0 bases removed from V and 1 base from J, the gap between germline ends came to 13 bases. CDR3 coding DNA: TGCGCCAGCAGCTTGGGGGGGGACGGCTGGAACACTGAAGCTTTCTTT. It translates to CASSLGGDGWNTEAFF.

In this sample, this clonotype turned up a few times. V usage is TRBV21-1 and J usage is TRBJ2-1; no DNA check was done on the table's D call, TRBD1. TRBV21-1 is described as a pseudogene. The CDR3 extends over 15 amino acids. The CDR3, as DNA: TGTGCCAGCAGCCCGCGACAGTTTACCTACAATGAGCAGTTCTTC. It specifies CASSPRQFTYNEQFF.

The rearrangement joins TRBV20-1 to TRBJ2-5, with D possibly TRBD2 on 5 matching bases. This CDR3 is 13 amino acids long. The V gene lost 5 bases and the J gene lost 0 bases, with 10 bases spanning the gap. Germline-derived CDR1 and CDR2 are DFQATT and SNEGSKA (reference sequence). The CDR3 DNA reads TGCAGTGCTCCTGGACTGGACCAAGAGACCCAGTACTTC. This sequence encodes CSAPGLDQETQYF.

This clonotype was observed a few times. The chain couples TRBV12-3 or TRBV12-4 to TRBJ2-4; a weak D match, TRBD2 (6 bases). The CDR3 runs to 16 residues. Trimming took 5 bases from V and 3 from J, leaving 17 bases between them. The DNA for the CDR3 is TGTGCCAGCAGTCGCGGAGCGGGTCTACACAAAAACATTCAGTACTTC. It is translated as CASSRGAGLHKNIQYF.

The V gene is TRBV6-2 or TRBV6-3, the J gene TRBJ2-1; 9 bases line up with TRBD2. This CDR3 region has 15 residues. Germline loops: CDR1 MNHEY, CDR2 SVGEGT. After removal of 6 bases from V and 4 bases from J, the junction contained 7 bases not matched to a gene. CDR3 region: CASRFSSGTYNEQFF. For the CDR3, the DNA is TGTGCCAGCAGGTTCTCTAGCGGGACGTACAATGAGCAGTTCTTC.

This clonotype was seen more than once but under ten times. The chain combines TRBV7-2 with TRBJ2-3; no definite D call. Germline assignment: CDR1 SGHTA and CDR2 FQGNSA. V lost 5 bases and J lost 4, with 10 bases in between. The CDR3 is 13 residues long. The CDR3 sequence: CASSPQRADTQYF. The CDR3 DNA reads TGTGCCAGCAGCCCCCAAAGGGCAGATACGCAGTATTTT.

Comment on this clonotype: One end of the junction does not line up with germline, which may come from a read error. The CDR3 DNA is TGTGCCGGCAGCGGCGGGGGGCCTGACGCTTTCTTT. Its translation: CAGSGGGPDAFF. This sequence joins TRBV7-9 and TRBJ1-1, with D tentatively TRBD1 (6 bases). This CDR3 is 12 amino acids long. The germline V gene has CDR1 SEHNR and CDR2 FQNEAQ (reference sequence).

The chain carries TRBV6-5 and TRBJ1-2; 7 nucleotides match TRBD1. Looked up from germline, CDR1 is MNHEY and CDR2 is SVGAGI. V trimming: 5 bases; J trimming: 7 bases; junction bases outside the gene matches: 13. The CDR3 has 15 residues. The CDR3 spells CASSRKTGLNAGYTF. The CDR3 DNA follows: TGTGCCAGCAGTCGCAAGACAGGGTTGAACGCTGGCTACACCTTC.

The CDR3 region is CSALRTSGYNEQFF. The CDR3 DNA follows: TGCAGTGCCCTAAGGACTAGCGGTTACAATGAGCAGTTCTTC. The chain is built from TRBV20-1 and TRBJ2-1; 10 positions match TRBD2. V trimming: 6 bases; J trimming: 4 bases; junction bases outside the gene matches: 6. CDR3 length: 14 amino acids. Germline CDR1 reads DFQATT; CDR2 reads SNEGSKA (reference sequence).

Here the CDR3 DNA reads TGCAGTGCCTGTCGGGCGGGGGGCTCCTACAATGAGCAGTTCTTC. Its translation is CSACRAGGSYNEQFF. The genes are TRBV20-1 and TRBJ2-1, with TRBD2 identical over 8 bases. Per the germline V gene, CDR1 is DFQATT and CDR2 is SNEGSKA (reference sequence). The trim removed 6 bases at V and 0 bases at J, leaving 7 bases unmatched. The CDR3 has 15 amino acids.

The rearrangement uses TRBV6-2 or TRBV6-3 and TRBJ2-7; 11 nucleotides align to TRBD1. Germline V lookup: CDR1 MNHEY, CDR2 SVGEGT. Trimming removed 0 bases from V and 7 bases from J; junction bases left unmatched: 8. This CDR3 has 16 residues. The CDR3 region has the DNA TGTGCCAGCAGTTACTCGAAGGACAGGGGGCTGAGGGAGCAGTACTTC. Translated, it gives CASSYSKDRGLREQYF.

The genes are TRBV2 and TRBJ1-2; a weak D match, TRBD1 (6 bases). The V gene lost 7 bases and the J gene lost 7 bases, with 19 bases spanning the gap. The CDR3 is 14 residues long. CDR1 SNHLY and CDR2 FYNNEI come from the germline V gene. CDR3 amino acids: CASIEWKGGGGYTF. DNA for the CDR3: TGTGCCAGCATCGAATGGAAGGGGGGAGGTGGCTACACCTTC.

This clonotype was recorded a few times. This chain connects TRBV3-1 to TRBJ2-2; the D gene is possibly TRBD2 (6 bases). Germline V gene data show CDR1 as LGHDT and CDR2 as YNNKEL (reference sequence). Trimming cost V 4 bases and J 6 bases, with 15 bases left between them. This CDR3 has 15 residues. CDR3 sequence reads: CASSRRGIDSGELFF. CDR3 bases: TGTGCCAGCAGCCGTCGGGGGATAGACTCCGGGGAGCTGTTTTTT.

Remarks on this clonotype: A single base separates this from a much larger clone, so it may be a read error. The gene calls are TRBV29-1 and TRBJ1-2, with 10 bases that match TRBD1. This CDR3 region has 13 residues. Germline trimming cut 6 bases from V and 5 bases from J; bases unmatched to any gene: 6. The germline CDR1 and CDR2 sequences are SQVTM and ANQGSEA. The CDR3 loop is CSVATGGTYGYTF. In DNA, the CDR3 is TGCAGCGTCGCGACAGGGGGCACGTATGGCTACACCTTC.

About this clonotype: Mismatch with germline at one junction end may stem from a read error. The gene calls are TRBV11-2 and TRBJ2-1; D tentatively fits TRBD1 or TRBD2 (5 bases each). The CDR3 covers 15 residues. Germline CDR1 is SGHAT and CDR2 is FQNNGV. The CDR3 here is CASSPGAGYKNEQFF. The CDR3 DNA sequence: TGTGCCAGCAGTCCCGGGGCAGGGTACAAAAATGAACAGTTCTTC.

This chain connects TRBV12-3 or TRBV12-4 to TRBJ2-2; D is unclear. CDR3 length: 13 amino acids. The ends were cut back, 2 bases at V and 8 bases at J, with 9 bases in the middle. The CDR3, as DNA: TGTGCCAGCAGTTTATTAGGGTTAGGGGAGCTGTTTTTT. It translates to CASSLLGLGELFF.

The chain combines TRBV11-2 with TRBJ1-2; 8 nucleotides agree with TRBD1. CDR1 is SGHAT and CDR2 is FQNNGV in the germline V gene. This CDR3 is built from 15 residues. The V and J ends lost 3 bases and 8 bases, in that order; junction bases with no gene match: 11. For the CDR3, the DNA is TGTGCCAGCAGCTTGGAATCTACAGGGGGTTGCGGCTACACCTTC. Its protein product is CASSLESTGGCGYTF.

The chain uses TRBV7-8 and TRBJ1-2; D perhaps matches TRBD1 (6 bases). The CDR3 length is 16 residues. Germline V CDR1 and CDR2: SGHVS, FQNEAQ. The V end lost 3 bases, the J end lost 3 bases, and 17 bases lay between the germline ends. The CDR3 protein is CASSFPGAASDYGYTF. In DNA form, the CDR3 reads TGTGCCAGCAGCTTCCCGGGGGCGGCCTCAGACTATGGCTACACCTTC.

J is TRBJ2-3 and V is TRBV20-1; D call uncertain. Germline V gene lookup returns CDR1 DFQATT and CDR2 SNEGSKA (reference sequence). This CDR3 comprises 16 residues. The ends were cut back, 1 base at V and 2 bases at J, with 16 bases in the middle. CDR3 DNA sequence: TGCAGTGCTAGAGGAGACTCCCCGGTGGACACAGATACGCAGTATTTT. Its protein is CSARGDSPVDTDTQYF.

On this clonotype: This may arise from a read error, as a much more abundant clone is one base away. The V call is TRBV11-2, the J call TRBJ2-5; 8 nucleotides line up with TRBD1. This CDR3 contains 17 residues. Germline lookup yields CDR1 SGHAT and CDR2 FQNNGV. The CDR3 DNA reads TGTGCCGGCAGCTTAATACTCGGGACAGGAAAGCAAGAGACCCAGTACTTC. It encodes CAGSLILGTGKQETQYF.

The rearrangement uses TRBV20-1 and TRBJ2-3; possible D gene TRBD1, 6 bases. This CDR3 is built from 12 residues. Trimming shortened V by 4 bases and J by 3 bases, and 8 bases separated the two germline ends. Germline lookup yields CDR1 DFQATT and CDR2 SNEGSKA (reference sequence). DNA for the CDR3: TGCAGTGCTAACAGGGTGACAGATACGCAGTATTTT. This codes for CSANRVTDTQYF.